This entry describes one T cell receptor beta chain. Method: immunoSEQ multiplex PCR; TCRdb's copy keeps in-frame clones and lacks some. The sample has 250,000 to 300,000 clones; around 84% are singletons. This entry is derived from a study of blood T cell repertoires in COVID-19. What was sequenced was PBMCs or T cells enriched from blood (not recorded which). This clonotype originated in a man aged 40-49 years who had been exposed to COVID-19.

The CDR3 sequence: CASSRAGELFF. For the CDR3, the DNA is TGTGCCAGCAGCCGGGCCGGGGAGCTGTTTTTT. This sequence joins TRBV7-9 and TRBJ2-2; no reliable D call. The ends were cut back, 5 bases at V and 6 bases at J, with 4 bases in the middle. CDR3 length: 11 amino acids. The V gene's germline CDR1 is SEHNR and CDR2 FQNEAQ (reference sequence).